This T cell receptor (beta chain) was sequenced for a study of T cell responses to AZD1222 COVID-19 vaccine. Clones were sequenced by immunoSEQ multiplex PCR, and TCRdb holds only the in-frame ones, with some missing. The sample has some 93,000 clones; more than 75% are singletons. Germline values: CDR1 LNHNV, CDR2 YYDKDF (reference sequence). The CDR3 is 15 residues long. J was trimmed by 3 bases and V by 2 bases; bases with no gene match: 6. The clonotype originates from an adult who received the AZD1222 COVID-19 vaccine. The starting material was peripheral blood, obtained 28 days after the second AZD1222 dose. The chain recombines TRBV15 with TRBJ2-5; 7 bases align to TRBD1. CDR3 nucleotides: TGTGCCACCAGCAGACTACAGGGGCCCGAAGAGACCCAGTACTTC. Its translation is CATSRLQGPEETQYF.